Presented here are 10 T cell receptor beta chains from one specimen sequenced in a study of cytomegalovirus exposure and HLA in healthy donors. This table comes from immunoSEQ multiplex PCR, and its TCRdb copy is limited to in-frame clones, with some not included. This sample has 110,000 or so clones, with approximately 85% found just once. Sequencing used PBMCs. The receptors shown here come from a woman between 18 and 29 years old in good health and CMV-seronegative.

The chain combines TRBV2 with TRBJ2-3, with a weak D call TRBD1 (5 bases). The CDR3 is 12 amino acids. Trimming pared 6 bases from V and 3 bases from J, leaving 7 bases between. Germline-derived CDR1 and CDR2 are SNHLY and FYNNEI. CDR3 amino acids: CASRYRTDTQYF. For the CDR3, the DNA is TGTGCCAGCAGATACAGGACAGATACGCAGTATTTT. Based on the CDR3 plus reference TRBV2 and TRBJ2-3, the full variable domain is EPEVTQTPSHQVTQMGQEVILRCVPISNHLYFYWYRQILGQKVEFLVSFYNNEISEKSEIFDDQFSVERPDGSNFTLKIRSTKLEDSAMYFCASRYRTDTQYFGPGTRLTVL.

The V and J genes are TRBV9 and TRBJ1-3, with 7 bases identical to TRBD1. V lost 3 bases and J lost 4; bases outside the gene matches: 4. The CDR3 runs 14 residues. The germline V gene encodes CDR1 SGDLS and CDR2 YYNGEE. The CDR3 DNA follows: TGTGCCAGCAGCGGGACAGGCGGCGGAAACACCATATATTTT. Its protein product is CASSGTGGGNTIYF.

The gene calls are TRBV19 and TRBJ2-1; no reliable D call. Trimming shortened V by 3 bases and J by 3 bases, and 6 bases separated the two germline ends. The CDR3 spans 13 residues. Germline lookup yields CDR1 LNHDA and CDR2 SQIVND (reference sequence). In DNA form, the CDR3 reads TGTGCCAGTAGTATCCCTAGCTACAATGAGCAGTTCTTC. Protein product: CASSIPSYNEQFF.

The rearrangement uses TRBV30 and TRBJ1-1; possible D gene TRBD1, 5 bases. From germline, CDR1 is GTSNPN and CDR2 SVGIG (reference sequence). V lost 4 bases to trimming and J lost 1 base, with 13 bases between them. This CDR3 comprises 14 residues. CDR3 in DNA: TGTGCCTGGAAATCGGGGAGGGGGAACACTGAAGCTTTCTTT. Protein sequence: CAWKSGRGNTEAFF.

This clone turned up a few times. This chain uses TRBV30 with TRBJ1-5, with TRBD1 as a possible D gene (5 bases). The CDR3 totals 13 residues. Trimming left V 5 bases short and J 5 bases short, with 13 bases between. Germline CDR1 GTSNPN, CDR2 SVGIG (reference sequence). CDR3 nucleotide sequence: TGTGCCTGGGGATGGGGGGGGGATCAGCCCCAGCATTTT. It encodes CAWGWGGDQPQHF. Drawing the rest from reference TRBV30 and TRBJ1-5, the complete variable domain is SQTIHQWPATLVQPVGSPLSLECTVEGTSNPNLYWYRQAAGRGLQLLFYSVGIGQISSEVPQNLSASRPQDRQFILSSKKLLLSDSGFYLCAWGWGGDQPQHFGDGTRLSIL.

The chain carries TRBV7-8 and TRBJ1-1; D gene ambiguous. V was shortened by 5 bases and J by 4 bases, with 17 bases between the two germline ends. The CDR3 sequence is 15 residues long. Germline lookup yields CDR1 SGHVS and CDR2 FQNEAQ. As DNA, the CDR3 is TGTGCCAGCAGCCGCTTGACGGAGGAGGGCACTGAAGCTTTCTTT. This gives the protein CASSRLTEEGTEAFF.

The J gene is TRBJ1-1, the V gene TRBV10-2; D uncertain. Trimming shortened V by 4 bases and J by 4 bases, and 13 bases separated the two germline ends. CDR1 WSHSY and CDR2 SAAADI come from the germline V gene. The CDR3 length is 14 residues. The CDR3 sequence is CASSVEWGGTEAFF. The CDR3 nucleotides are TGCGCCAGCAGTGTAGAATGGGGAGGCACTGAAGCTTTCTTT.

The J gene is TRBJ1-6, the V gene TRBV9; 10 bases are shared with TRBD1. The trim removed 3 bases at V and 9 bases at J, leaving 3 bases unmatched. Per the germline V gene, CDR1 is SGDLS and CDR2 is YYNGEE. This CDR3 comprises 14 residues. The CDR3 here is CASSADRGSSPLHF. The CDR3 coding sequence is TGTGCCAGCAGCGCGGACAGGGGGAGTTCACCCCTCCACTTT.

This sequence joins TRBV7-8 and TRBJ2-2, with a weak D call TRBD2 (6 bases). Deletions cut 4 bases from V and 0 bases from J, with 15 bases between. The CDR3 runs to 17 residues. Looked up from germline, CDR1 is SGHVS and CDR2 is FQNEAQ. CDR3 region: CASSWGRRDANTGELFF. DNA for the CDR3: TGTGCCAGCAGCTGGGGGAGGAGGGACGCGAACACCGGGGAGCTGTTTTTT. The full variable domain, with the rest looked up from reference TRBV7-8 and TRBJ2-2, is GAGVSQSPRYKVAKRGQDVALRCDPISGHVSLFWYQQALGQGPEFLTYFQNEAQLDKSGLPSDRFFAERPEGSVSTLKIQRTQQEDSAVYLCASSWGRRDANTGELFFGEGSRLTVL.

The CDR3 DNA reads TGTGCCAGCAGTGACTCGGTTGCGGGGGACACCGGGGAGCTGTTTTTT. Protein sequence: CASSDSVAGDTGELFF. The chain links TRBV6-4 to TRBJ2-2; 7 bases line up with TRBD2. V gave up 0 bases and J gave up 3 bases; unmatched junction bases: 4. Germline V gene data show CDR1 as MRHNA and CDR2 as SNTAGT. The CDR3 sequence is 16 residues long.